This T cell receptor (beta chain) derives from a study of CD8+CD57+ T cells in acquired aplastic anemia. The patients chosen for sequencing had shown expansion of CD8+CD57+ cells (detected by flow cytometry). It was genomic DNA that served as the template for profiling TCR beta VDJ and CDR3. TCRdb processed the reads anew with MiXCR; each CDR3 protein has one entry. The repertoire consists of 80,000 to 100,000 distinct CDR3 sequences, with 55% to 80% occurring once and the leading ten covering 65%. This clonotype has only one observation. V lost 5 bases and J 3 bases, leaving 11 bases between the germline ends. CDR3 size: 13 residues. Germline V gives CDR1 SGHVS, CDR2 FQNEAQ.

Sequences were obtained from sorted CD4+, CD8+, or CD8+CD57+ T cells (not recorded which) from PBMCs. The chain has TRBV7-8 and TRBJ2-7, with D possibly matching TRBD2 (5 bases). The clonotype was recovered from a human donor with aplastic anemia. The CDR3 reads CASSPGGNYEQYF. The CDR3 bases are TGTGCCAGCAGCCCCGGAGGAAACTACGAGCAGTACTTC.